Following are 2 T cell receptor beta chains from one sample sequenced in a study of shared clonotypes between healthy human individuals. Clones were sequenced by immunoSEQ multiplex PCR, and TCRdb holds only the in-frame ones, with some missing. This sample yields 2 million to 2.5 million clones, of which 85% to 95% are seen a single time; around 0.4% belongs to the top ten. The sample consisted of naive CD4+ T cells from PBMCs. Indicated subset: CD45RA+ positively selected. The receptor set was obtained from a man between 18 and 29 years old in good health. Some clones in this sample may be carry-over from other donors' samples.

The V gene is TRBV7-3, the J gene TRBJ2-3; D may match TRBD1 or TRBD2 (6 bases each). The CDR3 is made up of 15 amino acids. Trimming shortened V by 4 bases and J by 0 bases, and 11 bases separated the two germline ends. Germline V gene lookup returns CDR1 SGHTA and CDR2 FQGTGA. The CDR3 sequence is CASSSRGLSTDTQYF. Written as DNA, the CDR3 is TGTGCCAGCAGCTCCCGGGGGCTAAGCACAGATACGCAGTATTTT.

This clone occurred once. CDR3 nucleotide sequence: TGCGCCAGCAGCCAAGAAAGTAGCGATGAGCAGTTCTTC. This gives the protein CASSQESSDEQFF. The chain links TRBV4-3 to TRBJ2-1, with a weak D call TRBD2 (5 bases). Between the trimmed V and J ends, which lost 0 bases and 8 bases, there was a span of 8 bases. The CDR3 contains 13 residues. Germline V gene data show CDR1 as LGHNA and CDR2 as YSLEER.